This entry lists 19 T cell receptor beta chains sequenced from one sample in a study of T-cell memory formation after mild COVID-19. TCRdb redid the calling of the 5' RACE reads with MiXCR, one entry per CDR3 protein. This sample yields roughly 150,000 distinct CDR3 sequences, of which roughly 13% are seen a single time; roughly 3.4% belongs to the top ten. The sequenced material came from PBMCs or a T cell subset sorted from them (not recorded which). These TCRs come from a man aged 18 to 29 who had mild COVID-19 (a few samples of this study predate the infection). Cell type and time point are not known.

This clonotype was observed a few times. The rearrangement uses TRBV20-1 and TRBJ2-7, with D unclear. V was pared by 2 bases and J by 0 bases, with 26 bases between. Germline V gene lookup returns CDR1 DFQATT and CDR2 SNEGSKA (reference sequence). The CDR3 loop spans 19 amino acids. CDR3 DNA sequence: TGCAGTGCTAGACTCCTTCGGGCCGGATACGCCCCGAGCTCCTACGAGCAGTACGTC. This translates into CSARLLRAGYAPSSYEQYV.

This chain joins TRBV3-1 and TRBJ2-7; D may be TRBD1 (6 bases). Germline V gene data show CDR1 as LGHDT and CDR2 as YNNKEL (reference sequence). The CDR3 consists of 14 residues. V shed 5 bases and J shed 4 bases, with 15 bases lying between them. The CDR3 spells CASSKQGSFYEQYF. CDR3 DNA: TGTGCCAGCAGCAAGCAGGGGTCTTTTTACGAGCAGTACTTC.

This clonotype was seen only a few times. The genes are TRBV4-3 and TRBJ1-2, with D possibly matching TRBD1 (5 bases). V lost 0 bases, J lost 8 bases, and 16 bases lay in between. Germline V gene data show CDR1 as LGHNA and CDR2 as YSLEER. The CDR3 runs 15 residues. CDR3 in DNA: TGCGCCAGCAGCCAAGATAGGGACGGCGGCAGCGGCTACACCTTC. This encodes CASSQDRDGGSGYTF.

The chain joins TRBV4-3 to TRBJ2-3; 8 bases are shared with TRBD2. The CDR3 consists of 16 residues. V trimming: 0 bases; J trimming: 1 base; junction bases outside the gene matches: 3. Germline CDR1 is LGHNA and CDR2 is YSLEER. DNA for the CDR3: TGCGCCAGCAGCCAAGAGACGCGGGGGGGCACAGATACGCAGTATTTT. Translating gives CASSQETRGGTDTQYF.

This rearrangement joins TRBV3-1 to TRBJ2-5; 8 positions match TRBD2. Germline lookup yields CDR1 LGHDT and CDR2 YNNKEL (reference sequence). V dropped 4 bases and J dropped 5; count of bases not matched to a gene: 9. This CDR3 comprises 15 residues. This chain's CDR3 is CASSLPTGGKETQYF. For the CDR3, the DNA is TGTGCCAGCAGCCTACCGACGGGGGGGAAGGAGACCCAGTACTTC.

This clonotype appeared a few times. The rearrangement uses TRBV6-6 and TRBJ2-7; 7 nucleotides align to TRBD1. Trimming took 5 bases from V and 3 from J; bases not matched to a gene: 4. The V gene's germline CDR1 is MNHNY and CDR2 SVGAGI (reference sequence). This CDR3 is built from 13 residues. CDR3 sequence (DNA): TGTGCCAGCAGTCGGGACAGCTACTACGAGCAGTACTTC. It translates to CASSRDSYYEQYF.

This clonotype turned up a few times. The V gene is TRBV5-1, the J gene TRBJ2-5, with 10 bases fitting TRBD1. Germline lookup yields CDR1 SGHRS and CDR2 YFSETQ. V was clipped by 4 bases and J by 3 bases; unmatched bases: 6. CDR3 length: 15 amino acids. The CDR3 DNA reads TGCGCCAGCAGCAAGGGGACAGGGGTCAAAGAGACCCAGTACTTC. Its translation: CASSKGTGVKETQYF.

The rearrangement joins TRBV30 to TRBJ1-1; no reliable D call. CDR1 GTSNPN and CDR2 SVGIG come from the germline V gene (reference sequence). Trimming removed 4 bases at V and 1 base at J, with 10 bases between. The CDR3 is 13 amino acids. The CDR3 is CAWIKEGNTEAFF. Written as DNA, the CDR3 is TGTGCCTGGATAAAGGAGGGGAACACTGAAGCTTTCTTT.

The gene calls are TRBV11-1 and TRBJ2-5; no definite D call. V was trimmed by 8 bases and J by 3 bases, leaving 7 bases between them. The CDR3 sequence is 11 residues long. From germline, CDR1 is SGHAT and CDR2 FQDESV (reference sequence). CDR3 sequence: CASGTKETQYF. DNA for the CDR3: TGTGCCAGCGGAACGAAAGAGACCCAGTACTTC.

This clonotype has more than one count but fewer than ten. In DNA form, the CDR3 reads TGCAGTGCTAGAGGTGACTCCTCCACGCAGTATTTT. Translated, it gives CSARGDSSTQYF. The rearrangement links TRBV20-1 to TRBJ2-3; D is ambiguous. Germline CDR1 reads DFQATT; CDR2 reads SNEGSKA (reference sequence). CDR3 length: 12 amino acids. V was clipped by 1 base and J by 9 bases, with 11 bases between them.

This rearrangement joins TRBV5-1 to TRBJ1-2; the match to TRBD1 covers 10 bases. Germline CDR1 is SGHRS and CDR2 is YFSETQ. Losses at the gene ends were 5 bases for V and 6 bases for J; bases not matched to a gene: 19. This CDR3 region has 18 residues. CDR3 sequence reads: CASRRVPGQGSGTDGYTF. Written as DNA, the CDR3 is TGCGCCAGCAGACGAGTCCCGGGACAGGGGTCCGGTACGGATGGCTACACCTTC. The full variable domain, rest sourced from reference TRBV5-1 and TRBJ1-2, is KAGVTQTPRYLIKTRGQQVTLSCSPISGHRSVSWYQQTPGQGLQFLFEYFSETQRNKGNFPGRFSGRQFSNSRSEMNVSTLELGDSALYLCASRRVPGQGSGTDGYTFGSGTRLTVV.

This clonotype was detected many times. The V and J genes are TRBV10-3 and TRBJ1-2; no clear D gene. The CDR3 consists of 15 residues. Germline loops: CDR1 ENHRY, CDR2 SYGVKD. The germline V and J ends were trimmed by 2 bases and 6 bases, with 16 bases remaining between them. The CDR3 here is CAISEPAGVSDGYTF. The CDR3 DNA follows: TGTGCCATCAGTGAGCCGGCCGGGGTGTCGGATGGCTACACCTTC.

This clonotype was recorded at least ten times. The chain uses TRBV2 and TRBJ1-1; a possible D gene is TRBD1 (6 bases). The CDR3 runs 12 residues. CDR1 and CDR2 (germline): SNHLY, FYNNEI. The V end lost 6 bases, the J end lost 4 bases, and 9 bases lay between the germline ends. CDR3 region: CASRRGGTEAFF. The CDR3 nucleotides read TGTGCCAGCAGGAGGGGGGGCACTGAAGCTTTCTTT.

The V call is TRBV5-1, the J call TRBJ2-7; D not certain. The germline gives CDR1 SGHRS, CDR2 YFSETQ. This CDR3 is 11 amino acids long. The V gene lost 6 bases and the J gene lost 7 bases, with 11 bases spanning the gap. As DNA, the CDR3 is TGCGCCAGCATTTACAAGGGTGAGCAGTACTTC. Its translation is CASIYKGEQYF.

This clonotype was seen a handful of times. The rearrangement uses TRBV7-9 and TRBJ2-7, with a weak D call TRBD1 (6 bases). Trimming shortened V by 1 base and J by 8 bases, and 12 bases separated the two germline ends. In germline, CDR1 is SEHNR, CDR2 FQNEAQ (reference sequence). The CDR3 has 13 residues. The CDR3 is CASSLDGGVKQYV. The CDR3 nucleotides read TGTGCCAGCAGCTTAGATGGGGGCGTGAAGCAGTACGTC.

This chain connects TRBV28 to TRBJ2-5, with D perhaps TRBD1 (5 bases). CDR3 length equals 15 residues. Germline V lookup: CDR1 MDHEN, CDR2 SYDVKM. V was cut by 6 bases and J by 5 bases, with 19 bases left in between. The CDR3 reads CASSFTPGSSETQYF. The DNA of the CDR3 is TGTGCCAGCAGCTTCACACCAGGGTCGTCGGAGACCCAGTACTTC.

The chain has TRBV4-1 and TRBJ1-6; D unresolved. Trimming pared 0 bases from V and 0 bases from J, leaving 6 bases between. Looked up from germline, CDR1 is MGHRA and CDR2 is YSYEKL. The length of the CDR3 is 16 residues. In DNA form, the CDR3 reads TGCGCCAGCAGCCAAGAACCGAGCTCCTATAATTCACCCCTCCACTTT. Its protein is CASSQEPSSYNSPLHF.

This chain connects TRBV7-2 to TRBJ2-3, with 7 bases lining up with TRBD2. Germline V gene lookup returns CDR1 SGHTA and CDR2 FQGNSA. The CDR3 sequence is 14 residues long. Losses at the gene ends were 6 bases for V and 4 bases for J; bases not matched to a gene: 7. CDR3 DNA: TGTGCCAGCAGTCTAGCGGTGGGGCCAGATACGCAGTATTTT. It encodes CASSLAVGPDTQYF.

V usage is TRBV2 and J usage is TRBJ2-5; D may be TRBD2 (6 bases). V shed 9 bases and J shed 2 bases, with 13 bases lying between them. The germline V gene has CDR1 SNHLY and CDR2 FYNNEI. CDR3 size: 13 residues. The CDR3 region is CASLSEGQETQYF. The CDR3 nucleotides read TGTGCCAGTCTCTCGGAGGGTCAAGAGACCCAGTACTTC.